This T cell receptor (beta chain) stems from a study of blood T cell repertoires in COVID-19. On the study more broadly: Donors in the United States, Italy and Spain gave samples during acute or convalescent COVID-19.

Seattle patient enrollment occurred during active infection, with longitudinal follow-up thereafter. Data came from immunoSEQ multiplex PCR; TCRdb stores just in-frame clones and leaves some out. In the table there are hundreds of thousands of clones, approximately 86% of which are singletons. The specimen was peripheral blood. The clonotype originates from an older woman with COVID-19, enrolled during active disease.

The CDR3 reads CASSSNRDTSTDTQYF. The DNA for the CDR3 is TGTGCCAGCAGCTCAAACCGGGACACCAGCACAGATACGCAGTATTTT. The chain has TRBV11-2 and TRBJ2-3, with D possibly matching TRBD1 (6 bases). The germline CDR1 and CDR2 sequences are SGHAT and FQNNGV. The CDR3 consists of 16 residues. V gave up 4 bases and J gave up 0 bases, with 14 bases separating them.